This T cell receptor beta chain was identified during a study of neurological immune-mediated disorders. MiXCR was run by TCRdb on the 5' RACE reads, yielding one entry per CDR3 protein. Here the sample spans 50,000 to 80,000 distinct CDR3 sequences, almost 3.5% being singletons. The table lists this clonotype with many counts. What it recognizes is unknown. General study findings and limits: HTLV-1-associated myelopathy led in TCR clonal expansion, while multiple sclerosis ranked lowest, below healthy controls. One related-CDR3 cluster, which may be a signature, held the repertoires of 18 of 34 multiple sclerosis patients after phylogenetic grouping.

CDR1 is SGHAT and CDR2 is FQDESV in the germline V gene (reference sequence). This CDR3 is 15 amino acids long. V gave up 0 bases and J gave up 4 bases, with 10 bases separating them. The rearrangement links TRBV11-1 to TRBJ2-1; TRBD2 is a possible D gene (5 bases). The sample consisted of PBMCs. This receptor was obtained from a man aged 35-49 years with multiple sclerosis. The CDR3 loop reads CASSLALEVYNEQFF. CDR3 DNA: TGTGCCAGCAGCTTAGCACTAGAGGTATACAATGAGCAGTTCTTC.